Following are 17 T cell receptor beta chains from one sample sequenced in a study of control samples from healthy donors and cancer patients. Libraries were prepared by immunoSEQ multiplex PCR; TCRdb keeps only in-frame clonotypes and omits some of them. The sample contains approximately 100,000 clones, 88% of which appear only once. Sequencing was carried out using blood. These receptors originate from a young man in good health.

In its sample, this clone was seen a few times. The rearrangement uses TRBV24-1 and TRBJ2-7; TRBD2 is a possible D gene (6 bases). Trimming pared 6 bases from V and 6 bases from J, leaving 11 bases between. The CDR3 is 12 amino acids. Germline V lookup: CDR1 KGHDR, CDR2 SFDVKD. The CDR3 protein is CATSSGGFEQYF. CDR3 nucleotides: TGTGCCACCAGTTCAGGAGGGTTCGAGCAGTACTTC.

The rearrangement uses TRBV27 and TRBJ1-2; D call uncertain. Germline assignment: CDR1 MNHEY and CDR2 SMNVEV (reference sequence). V lost 2 bases and J lost 8, with 21 bases in between. The CDR3 has 16 amino acids. This CDR3 reads CASSLSARPSPSGYTF. CDR3 bases: TGTGCCAGCAGTTTAAGTGCCCGGCCAAGCCCCAGCGGCTACACCTTC.

J is TRBJ1-1 and V is TRBV18; D uncertain. Germline-derived CDR1 and CDR2 are KGHSH and LQKENI. This CDR3 has 13 amino acids. Trimming removed 5 bases from V and 0 bases from J, with 7 bases in between. CDR3 protein: CASSEAVNTEAFF. Here the CDR3 DNA reads TGTGCCAGCTCAGAGGCAGTGAACACTGAAGCTTTCTTT.

Notes on this clone: One end of the junction fails to match germline, which may point to a read error. The chain combines TRBV18 with TRBJ1-6; D not resolved. From germline, CDR1 is KGHSH and CDR2 LQKENI. The CDR3 is 14 residues long. CDR3: CATSPRRDNSPLHF. CDR3 bases: TGTGCCACCTCACCGCGGAGGGATAATTCACCCCTCCACTTT.

The CDR3 is CASTAAGLSYNEQFF. The CDR3 DNA is TGTGCCAGTACGGCCGCCGGGCTCTCCTACAATGAGCAGTTCTTC. The chain links TRBV27 to TRBJ2-1; D is undetermined. Germline CDR1 is MNHEY and CDR2 is SMNVEV (reference sequence). This CDR3 is built from 15 residues. Deletions cut 9 bases from V and 0 bases from J, with 15 bases between.

As DNA, the CDR3 is TGTGCCACAGGAGGGTTGGGGGCAGATACGCAGTATTTT. This translates into CATGGLGADTQYF. V is TRBV3-1 (or the pseudogene TRBV3-2) and J is TRBJ2-3; tentative D call: TRBD2 (6 bases). Germline values: CDR1 LGHDT, CDR2 YNNKEL (reference sequence). CDR3 size: 13 residues. The V end lost 10 bases, the J end lost 4 bases, and 15 bases lay between the germline ends.

This clone was recorded many times. The DNA of the CDR3 is TGTGCCAGCAGTTTATTGGCTAGCGGCAGCTACGAGCAGTACTTC. Residues: CASSLLASGSYEQYF. The chain is built from TRBV27 and TRBJ2-7; 7 bases match TRBD2. This CDR3 is built from 15 residues. Trimming took 1 base from V and 3 from J; bases not matched to a gene: 6. Germline V gives CDR1 MNHEY, CDR2 SMNVEV (reference sequence).

This clone was counted a single time. The chain joins TRBV7-9 to TRBJ2-2; 10 nucleotides agree with TRBD1. Germline lookup yields CDR1 SEHNR and CDR2 FQNEAQ (reference sequence). This CDR3 region has 17 residues. After removal of 3 bases from V and 4 bases from J, the junction contained 8 bases not matched to a gene. CDR3 sequence (DNA): TGTGCCAGCAGCTTGCACTTCGGGACAGGGGCCACCGGGGAGCTGTTTTTT. This translates into CASSLHFGTGATGELFF.

V usage is TRBV5-1 and J usage is TRBJ2-2; 11 nucleotides agree with TRBD1. The junction had 2 bases not matched to a gene; V was cut back by 3 bases and J by 7 bases. This CDR3 spans 14 amino acids. CDR1 and CDR2 from the germline V gene are SGHRS and YFSETQ. DNA of the CDR3: TGCGCCAGCAGCTCAGGGACAGGGGGCGGGGAGCTGTTTTTT. Encoded protein: CASSSGTGGGELFF. The full variable domain, its missing parts supplied by reference TRBV5-1 and TRBJ2-2, is KAGVTQTPRYLIKTRGQQVTLSCSPISGHRSVSWYQQTPGQGLQFLFEYFSETQRNKGNFPGRFSGRQFSNSRSEMNVSTLELGDSALYLCASSSGTGGGELFFGEGSRLTVL.

In this sample, this clone turned up once. The chain joins TRBV4-1 to TRBJ2-1; 12 positions match TRBD2. J gave up 4 bases and V 3 bases, and 7 bases lay outside the gene matches. Germline V gene sequence: CDR1 MGHRA, CDR2 YSYEKL. This CDR3 contains 17 residues. DNA for the CDR3: TGCGCCAGCAGCCACGGACTAGCGGGAACCTTATACAATGAGCAGTTCTTC. Its protein is CASSHGLAGTLYNEQFF.

The gene calls are TRBV5-1 and TRBJ1-2; 7 nucleotides align to TRBD1. V dropped 7 bases and J dropped 8; count of bases not matched to a gene: 23. CDR1 and CDR2 (germline): SGHRS, YFSETQ. The CDR3 has 17 amino acids. The DNA of the CDR3 is TGCGCCAGCTCGGAGACAGGGATCGGTATTAGCCGGGGCGGCTACACCTTC. Amino acids: CASSETGIGISRGGYTF.

This sequence joins TRBV10-3 and TRBJ1-4, with a tentative D call TRBD1 (5 bases). Germline V lookup: CDR1 ENHRY, CDR2 SYGVKD. The CDR3 contains 13 residues. V was shortened by 8 bases and J by 5 bases, with 12 bases between the two germline ends. CDR3 amino acids: CAIRQGTNEKLFF. The CDR3 nucleotides are TGTGCCATCCGACAAGGGACGAATGAAAAACTGTTTTTT.

V and J are TRBV2 and TRBJ2-7; 7 bases agree with TRBD2. This CDR3 spans 12 amino acids. Germline CDR1 and CDR2: SNHLY and FYNNEI. Trimming at V came to 5 bases and at J to 6 bases, leaving 4 bases not matched to a gene. The CDR3 loop reads CASSPTSSEQYF. The CDR3 nucleotides read TGTGCCAGCAGTCCGACTAGCTCCGAGCAGTACTTC.

The chain employs TRBV19 and TRBJ2-1; 12 bases align to TRBD2. Trimming took 3 bases from V and 5 from J; bases not matched to a gene: 5. Germline assignment: CDR1 LNHDA and CDR2 SQIVND (reference sequence). The CDR3 totals 16 residues. The CDR3 sequence is CASSIWGLAGNNEQFF. CDR3 bases: TGTGCCAGTAGTATCTGGGGACTAGCGGGTAACAATGAGCAGTTCTTC.

J is TRBJ2-1 and V is TRBV5-6; D is unresolved. Germline CDR1 reads SGHDT; CDR2 reads YYEEEE. This CDR3 comprises 11 residues. V shed 4 bases and J shed 8 bases, with 7 bases lying between them. This chain's CDR3 is CASSRTDEQFF. CDR3 in DNA: TGTGCCAGCAGCCGGACGGATGAGCAGTTCTTC.

The V and J genes are TRBV5-1 and TRBJ1-4; 8 nucleotides align to TRBD1. Per the germline V gene, CDR1 is SGHRS and CDR2 is YFSETQ. The V segment lost 4 bases and the J segment 6 bases; nucleotides outside the gene matches: 17. The CDR3 runs 18 residues. The CDR3 DNA sequence: TGCGCCAGCAGCCCACGACAGGGGACACATAGATCGGATGAAAAACTGTTTTTT. This encodes CASSPRQGTHRSDEKLFF.

The chain couples TRBV19 to TRBJ1-1, with 8 bases identical to TRBD1. V lost 2 bases to trimming and J lost 4 bases; unmatched junction nucleotides: 6. The germline gives CDR1 LNHDA, CDR2 SQIVND (reference sequence). The CDR3 covers 15 residues. The CDR3 loop reads CASSIKTGGGTEAFF. The DNA of the CDR3 is TGTGCCAGTAGTATAAAAACAGGGGGAGGCACTGAAGCTTTCTTT.